This note documents a single TCR beta chain sequence. The sample is drawn from a study of blood T cell repertoires in COVID-19. Profiling relied on immunoSEQ multiplex PCR, and the TCRdb table lists in-frame clones only, not all of them. The data show approximately 160,000 clones, over 70% seen once. CDR3 length: 15 amino acids. The ends lost 4 bases at V and 6 bases at J; junction bases unmatched: 9. The V gene's germline CDR1 is SGHNT and CDR2 YYREEE (reference sequence). The TCR was taken from a man aged 65-85 years with acute or convalescent COVID-19. This chain links TRBV5-4 with TRBJ2-7; 11 nucleotides line up with TRBD2. The sequenced sample consisted of peripheral blood. The CDR3 spells CASSLVLAGAGEQYF. The CDR3 bases are TGTGCCAGCAGCCTGGTACTAGCGGGAGCTGGCGAGCAGTACTTC. The whole variable domain, filled in from reference TRBV5-4 and TRBJ2-7, reads ETGVTQSPTHLIKTRGQQVTLRCSSQSGHNTVSWYQQALGQGPQFIFQYYREEENGRGNFPPRFSGLQFPNYSSELNVNALELDDSALYLCASSLVLAGAGEQYFGPGTRLTVT.